Sequencing of this T cell receptor beta chain was carried out in a study of read filtering for tumor transcriptome and immune sequencing (dated by TCRdb to about 2020). Background on the whole study: The cohort was composed of some 16 male and over 13 female patients, with a mean age of approximately 72 years and an age range of roughly 45 to 85. By revised international staging, eight or nine patients were R-ISS I, some 17 were R-ISS II and over five were R-ISS III. After DNase treatment, whole-transcriptome libraries were prepared using the TruSeq RNA Access Library Prep Kit. Per sample, about 3.5 to 10.27 million TCR-region mapped reads were obtained with IR-seq, compared with only roughly 80 to 1,300 with RNA-seq. Using the same bone marrow samples, the study compared TCR repertoires obtained by targeted immune repertoire sequencing with those obtained by bulk whole-transcriptome sequencing. As a main aim, a read-filtering strategy for immune repertoire data was addressed, with the specific question being whether clonotypes supported by a single read should be removed.

Results and caveats for the whole study, not just this receptor: The sorted CD138-negative fraction was not purified T cells but a mixed bone marrow immune population. Removing single-read clonotypes increased the correlation between IR-seq and RNA-seq shared clonotype proportions. IR-seq captured clonotypes at much higher depth and more reliably than RNA-seq, and smaller IR-seq throughput sufficed to identify most shared clonotypes. In IR-seq, single-read clonotypes were roughly 82% of clonotypes but 3% to 4% of total reads; in RNA-seq they were about 70% of clonotypes and 35% to 55% of reads.

TCR libraries were built from roughly 400 ng RNA with the Immunoverse kit, using molecular barcoded adaptors covering alpha/delta and beta/gamma chains. TCR library preparation used the same RNA that went into transcriptome sequencing. Sequencing of TCR libraries was carried out on an Illumina HiSeq 4000 with 2 x 150 cycles. On the authors' methods: Using MiXCR, which included quality filtering and error correction, TCR reads were aligned to human V, D, J and C references and then assembled into CDR3 clonotypes. Clonotype counts and gene usage diversity were analyzed with the tcR package in R. For inspection of raw mapping reads, RNA-seq reads were mapped by STAR aligner version 2.5.3a onto GRCh37 of the human genome. To test how sequencing depth affected the clonotypes detected, IR-seq fastq files were randomly downsampled with Seqtk 1.3. Using fastp at Q25 and MiXCR, TCRdb reprocessed the public reads and kept productive beta chains. When rows share a CDR3 protein, they turn into one entry using the most common DNA and genes. The V and J calls and clone size are TCRdb's, not the authors'. Across this sample there are roughly 130,000 distinct CDR3 sequences, with 13% seen only once. Roughly 9.6% of the sample comes from the top ten.

Each patient had bone marrow sampled at the time of active disease. Ficoll-Hypaque density gradient centrifugation was used to isolate the bone marrow mononuclear cells. To remove myeloma plasma cells, the cells were labeled with CD138 magnetic microbeads on a MACS separator, and CD138-negative cells were then collected by negative selection. The purity of the isolated cells was checked by flow cytometry with CD138 antibodies on an Attune NxT. Total RNA was extracted with TRIzol reagent and quantified with a NanoDrop spectrophotometer. For each patient, the CD138-negative bone marrow sample underwent paired RNA-seq and IR-seq. On this clonotype: Its binding antigen is unknown. Qualities for individual bases were not recorded, and no much larger clone is one base off.

This clonotype was obtained from a donor at least 40 years old with multiple myeloma. Sequencing used a population of CD138-negative cells sorted from bone marrow. Reading the label with the study, this specimen's cell subset or site is: bone marrow mononuclear cells depleted of CD138+ plasma/myeloma cells by negative magnetic selection.

The CDR3 region has the sequence CASSSGLAGGSGELFF. The DNA sequence is as follows: TGTGCCAGCAGCTCTGGACTAGCGGGAGGGTCCGGGGAGCTGTTTTTT. The sequence joins TRBV7-3 to TRBJ2-2, and TRBD2 aligns with 15 junction nucleotides. Sequences SGHTA (CDR1) and FQGTGA (CDR2) are obtained from the germline V gene. From its cysteine to its phenylalanine, the CDR3 spans 16 amino acids. Solely the CDR3 DNA is kept, with 48 bases framed from the first base. V is trimmed back by 4 bases and J by 6 bases, and the junction contains 3 bases that no gene match accounts for.